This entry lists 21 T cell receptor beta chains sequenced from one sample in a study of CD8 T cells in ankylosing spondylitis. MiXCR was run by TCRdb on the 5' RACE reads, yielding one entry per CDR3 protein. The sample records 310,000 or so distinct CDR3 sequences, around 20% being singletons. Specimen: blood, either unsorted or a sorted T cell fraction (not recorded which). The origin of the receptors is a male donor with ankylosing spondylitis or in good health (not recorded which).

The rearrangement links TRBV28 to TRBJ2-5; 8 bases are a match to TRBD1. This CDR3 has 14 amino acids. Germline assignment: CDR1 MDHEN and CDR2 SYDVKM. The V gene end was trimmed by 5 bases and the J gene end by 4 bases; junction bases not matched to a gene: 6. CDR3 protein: CASSNPGGGETQYF. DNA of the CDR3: TGTGCCAGCAGTAACCCAGGGGGCGGAGAGACCCAGTACTTC.

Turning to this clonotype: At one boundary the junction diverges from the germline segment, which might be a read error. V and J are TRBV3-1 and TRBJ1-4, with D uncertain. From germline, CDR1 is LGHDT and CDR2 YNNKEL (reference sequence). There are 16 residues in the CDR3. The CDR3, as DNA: TGTGCCAGCAGCCAAGAAATATGGAGCACCAATGAAAAACTGTCTTTT. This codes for CASSQEIWSTNEKLSF.

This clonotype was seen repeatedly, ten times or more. The CDR3, as DNA: TGTGCCATCAAGGGGACTCAAATCACAGATACGCAGTATTTT. This gives the protein CAIKGTQITDTQYF. V is TRBV10-3 and J is TRBJ2-3; tentatively, D is TRBD2 (6 bases). Trimming removed 7 bases at V and 2 bases at J, with 13 bases between. CDR1 ENHRY and CDR2 SYGVKD come from the germline V gene. This CDR3 has 14 residues.

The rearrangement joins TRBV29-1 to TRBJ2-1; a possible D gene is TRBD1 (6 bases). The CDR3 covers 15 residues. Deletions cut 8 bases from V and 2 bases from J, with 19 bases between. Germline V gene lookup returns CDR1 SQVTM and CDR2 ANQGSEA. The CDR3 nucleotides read TGCAGCATTTTTACAGGGTCCCAAACCTACAATGAGCAGTTCTTC. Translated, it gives CSIFTGSQTYNEQFF.

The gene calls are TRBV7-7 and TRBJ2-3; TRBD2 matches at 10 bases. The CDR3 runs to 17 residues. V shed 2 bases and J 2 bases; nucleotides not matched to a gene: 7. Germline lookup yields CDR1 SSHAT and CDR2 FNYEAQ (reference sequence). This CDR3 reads CASSLITSGETTDTQYF. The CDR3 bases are TGTGCCAGCAGCTTAATTACTAGCGGGGAAACCACAGATACGCAGTATTTT.

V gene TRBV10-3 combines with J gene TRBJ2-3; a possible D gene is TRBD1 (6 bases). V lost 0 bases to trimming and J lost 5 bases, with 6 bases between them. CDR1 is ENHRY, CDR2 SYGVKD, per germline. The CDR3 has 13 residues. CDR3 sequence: CAISESDRDTQYF. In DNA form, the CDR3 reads TGTGCCATCAGTGAGTCGGACAGAGATACGCAGTATTTT.

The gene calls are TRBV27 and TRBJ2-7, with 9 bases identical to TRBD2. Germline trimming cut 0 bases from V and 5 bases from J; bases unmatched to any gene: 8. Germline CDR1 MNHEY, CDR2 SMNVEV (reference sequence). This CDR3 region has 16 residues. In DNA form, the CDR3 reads TGTGCCAGCAGTTTATCTCCTAGCGGGAAGAATAACGAGCAGTACGTC. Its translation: CASSLSPSGKNNEQYV.

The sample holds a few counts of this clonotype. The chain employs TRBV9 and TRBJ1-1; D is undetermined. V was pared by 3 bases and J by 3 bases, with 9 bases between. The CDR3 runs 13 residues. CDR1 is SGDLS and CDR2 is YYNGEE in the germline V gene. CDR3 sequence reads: CASSATMDTEAFF. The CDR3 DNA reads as TGTGCCAGCAGCGCTACGATGGACACTGAAGCTTTCTTT.

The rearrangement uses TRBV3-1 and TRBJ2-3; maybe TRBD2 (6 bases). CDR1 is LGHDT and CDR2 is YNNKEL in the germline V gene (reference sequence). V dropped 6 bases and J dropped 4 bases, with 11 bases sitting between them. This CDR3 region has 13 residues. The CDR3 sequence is CASSYSGSDTQYF. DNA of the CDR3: TGTGCCAGCAGTTACAGCGGGTCAGATACGCAGTATTTT.

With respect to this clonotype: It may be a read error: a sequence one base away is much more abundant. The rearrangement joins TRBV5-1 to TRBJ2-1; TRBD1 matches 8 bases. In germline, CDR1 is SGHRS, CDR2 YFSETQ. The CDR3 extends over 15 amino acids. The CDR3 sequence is CDSSLRTGKNNEQFF. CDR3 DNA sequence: TGCGACAGCAGCTTGAGGACAGGGAAAAACAATGAGCAGTTCTTC.

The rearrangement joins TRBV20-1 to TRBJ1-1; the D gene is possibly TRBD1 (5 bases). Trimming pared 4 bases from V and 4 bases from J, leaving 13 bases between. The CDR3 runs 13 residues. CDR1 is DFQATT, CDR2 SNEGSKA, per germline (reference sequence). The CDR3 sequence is CSAKLGGGTEAFF. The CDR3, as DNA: TGCAGTGCTAAATTGGGGGGGGGCACTGAAGCTTTCTTT.

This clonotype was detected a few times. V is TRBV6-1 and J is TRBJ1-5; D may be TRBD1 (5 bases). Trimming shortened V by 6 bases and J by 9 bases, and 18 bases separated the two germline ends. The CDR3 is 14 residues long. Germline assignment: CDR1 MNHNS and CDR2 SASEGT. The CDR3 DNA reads TGTGCCAGCAGCGAACGGGACCGTTATTCGCCCCAGCATTTT. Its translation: CASSERDRYSPQHF.

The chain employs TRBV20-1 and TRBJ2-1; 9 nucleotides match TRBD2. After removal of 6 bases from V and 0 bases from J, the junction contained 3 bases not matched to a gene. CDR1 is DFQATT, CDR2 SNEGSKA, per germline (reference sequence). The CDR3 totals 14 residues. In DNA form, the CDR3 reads TGCAGTGCCCTTAGCGGGAGCTCCTACAATGAGCAGTTCTTC. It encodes CSALSGSSYNEQFF.

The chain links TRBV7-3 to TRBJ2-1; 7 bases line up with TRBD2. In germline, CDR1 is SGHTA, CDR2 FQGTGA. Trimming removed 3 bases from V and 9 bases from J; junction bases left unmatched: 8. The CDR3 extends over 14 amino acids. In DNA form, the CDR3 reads TGTGCCAGCAGCTTGGGCCTAGCGGCGGGTGAGCAGTTCTTC. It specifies CASSLGLAAGEQFF.

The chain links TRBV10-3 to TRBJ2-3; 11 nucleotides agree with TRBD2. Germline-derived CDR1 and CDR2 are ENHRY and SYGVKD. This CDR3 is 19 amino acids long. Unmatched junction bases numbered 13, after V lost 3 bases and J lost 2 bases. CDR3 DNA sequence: TGTGCCATCAGTGATTTACAGGGAAAACTAGCGGGGGACACAGATACGCAGTATTTT. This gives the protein CAISDLQGKLAGDTDTQYF.

The chain's CDR3 is CATSDATRLAGAGELFF. CDR3 nucleotide sequence: TGTGCCACCAGTGACGCCACGAGGCTAGCGGGAGCCGGGGAGCTGTTTTTT. V gene TRBV24-1 combines with J gene TRBJ2-2; 10 bases are shared with TRBD2. The CDR3 sequence is 17 residues long. J lost 6 bases, V lost 4 bases, and 10 bases had no gene match. Germline CDR1 KGHDR, CDR2 SFDVKD.

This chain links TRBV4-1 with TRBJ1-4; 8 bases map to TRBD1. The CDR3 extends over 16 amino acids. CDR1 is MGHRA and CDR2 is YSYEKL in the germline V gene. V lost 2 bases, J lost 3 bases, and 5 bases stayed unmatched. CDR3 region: CASSQHRTGSNEKLFF. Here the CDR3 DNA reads TGCGCCAGCAGCCAACATCGGACAGGGTCTAATGAAAAACTGTTTTTT.

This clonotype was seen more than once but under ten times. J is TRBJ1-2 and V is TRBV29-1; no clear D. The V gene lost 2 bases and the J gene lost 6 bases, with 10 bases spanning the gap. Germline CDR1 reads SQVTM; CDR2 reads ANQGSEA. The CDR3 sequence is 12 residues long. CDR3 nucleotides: TGCAGCGTTGAAAATGGGCGGGATGGCTACACCTTC. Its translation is CSVENGRDGYTF.

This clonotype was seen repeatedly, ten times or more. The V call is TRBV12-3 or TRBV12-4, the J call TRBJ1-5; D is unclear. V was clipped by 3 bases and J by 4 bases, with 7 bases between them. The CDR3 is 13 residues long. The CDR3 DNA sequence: TGTGCCAGCAGTTTCACGGGTAATCAGCCCCAGCATTTT. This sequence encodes CASSFTGNQPQHF.

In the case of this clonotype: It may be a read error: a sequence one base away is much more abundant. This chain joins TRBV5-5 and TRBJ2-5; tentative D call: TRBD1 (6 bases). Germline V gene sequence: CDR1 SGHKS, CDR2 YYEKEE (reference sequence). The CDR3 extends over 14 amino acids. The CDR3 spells CASSPRTAQGTQYF. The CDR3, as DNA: TGTGCCAGCAGCCCTAGGACAGCCCAAGGGACCCAGTACTTC.

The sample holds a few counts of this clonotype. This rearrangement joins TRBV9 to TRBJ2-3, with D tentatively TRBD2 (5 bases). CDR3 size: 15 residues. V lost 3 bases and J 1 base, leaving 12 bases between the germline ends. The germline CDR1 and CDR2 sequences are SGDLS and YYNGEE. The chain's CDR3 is CASSAGNHGTDTQYF. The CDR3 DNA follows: TGTGCCAGCAGCGCCGGGAACCACGGCACAGATACGCAGTATTTT.